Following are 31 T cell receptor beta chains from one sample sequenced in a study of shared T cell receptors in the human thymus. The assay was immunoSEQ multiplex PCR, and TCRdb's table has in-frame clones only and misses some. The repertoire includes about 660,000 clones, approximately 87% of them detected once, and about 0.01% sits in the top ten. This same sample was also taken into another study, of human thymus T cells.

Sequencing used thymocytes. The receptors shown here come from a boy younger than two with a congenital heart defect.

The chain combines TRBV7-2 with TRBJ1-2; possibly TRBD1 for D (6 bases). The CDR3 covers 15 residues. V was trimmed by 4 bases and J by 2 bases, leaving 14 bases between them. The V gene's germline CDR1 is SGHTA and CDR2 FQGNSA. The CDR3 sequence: CASSSRTVRNYGYTF. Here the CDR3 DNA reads TGTGCCAGCAGCTCACGGACAGTCCGAAACTATGGCTACACCTTC.

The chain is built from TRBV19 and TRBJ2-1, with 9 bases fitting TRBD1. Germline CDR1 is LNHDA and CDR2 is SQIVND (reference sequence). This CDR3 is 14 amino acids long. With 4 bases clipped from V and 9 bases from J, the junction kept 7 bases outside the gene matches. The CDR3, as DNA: TGTGCCAGTAGTAGCACCGGGACAGGGATTGAGCAGTTCTTC. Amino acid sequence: CASSSTGTGIEQFF. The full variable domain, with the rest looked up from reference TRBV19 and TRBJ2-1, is DGGITQSPKYLFRKEGQNVTLSCEQNLNHDAMYWYRQDPGQGLRLIYYSQIVNDFQKGDIAEGYSVSREKKESFPLTVTSAQKNPTAFYLCASSSTGTGIEQFFGPGTRLTVL.

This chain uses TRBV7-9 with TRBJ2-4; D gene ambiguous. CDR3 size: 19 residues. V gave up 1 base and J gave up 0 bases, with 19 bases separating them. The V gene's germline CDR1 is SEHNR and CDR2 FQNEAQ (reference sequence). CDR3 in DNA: TGTGCCAGCAGCTTAGTGTGGGCAGGAACGCTCCTAGCCAAAAACATTCAGTACTTC. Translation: CASSLVWAGTLLAKNIQYF.

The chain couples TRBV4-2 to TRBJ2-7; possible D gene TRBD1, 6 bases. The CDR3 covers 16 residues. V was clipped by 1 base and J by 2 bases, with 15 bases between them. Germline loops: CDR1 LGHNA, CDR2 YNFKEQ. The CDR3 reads CASSQAWDILTYEQYF. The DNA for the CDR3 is TGTGCCAGCAGCCAAGCATGGGACATATTAACCTACGAGCAGTACTTC.

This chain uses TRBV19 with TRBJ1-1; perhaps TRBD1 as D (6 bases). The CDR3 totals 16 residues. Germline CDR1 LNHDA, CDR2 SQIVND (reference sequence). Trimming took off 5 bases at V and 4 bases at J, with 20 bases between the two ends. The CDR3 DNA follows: TGTGCCAGTAGTCCCCAAGTGGCCAGGGGAGCCACTGAAGCTTTCTTT. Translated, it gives CASSPQVARGATEAFF.

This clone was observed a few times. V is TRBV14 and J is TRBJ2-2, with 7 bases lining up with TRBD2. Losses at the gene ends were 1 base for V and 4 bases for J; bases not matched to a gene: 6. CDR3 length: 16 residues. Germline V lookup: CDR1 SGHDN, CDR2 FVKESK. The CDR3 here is CASSQAPAGPTGELFF. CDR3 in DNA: TGTGCCAGCAGCCAAGCCCCAGCGGGGCCCACCGGGGAGCTGTTTTTT.

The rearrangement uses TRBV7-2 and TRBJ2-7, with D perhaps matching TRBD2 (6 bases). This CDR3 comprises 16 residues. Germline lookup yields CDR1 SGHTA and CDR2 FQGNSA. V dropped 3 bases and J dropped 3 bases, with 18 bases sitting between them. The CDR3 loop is CASSFRGIFLNYEQYF. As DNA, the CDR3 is TGTGCCAGCAGCTTCCGGGGGATCTTCCTTAACTACGAGCAGTACTTC.

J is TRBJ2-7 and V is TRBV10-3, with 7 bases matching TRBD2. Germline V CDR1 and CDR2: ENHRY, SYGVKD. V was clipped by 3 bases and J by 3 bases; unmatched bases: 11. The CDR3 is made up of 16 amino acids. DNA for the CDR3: TGTGCCATCAGTGACTTTCCTAGCGGAGCTTACTACGAGCAGTACTTC. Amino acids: CAISDFPSGAYYEQYF.

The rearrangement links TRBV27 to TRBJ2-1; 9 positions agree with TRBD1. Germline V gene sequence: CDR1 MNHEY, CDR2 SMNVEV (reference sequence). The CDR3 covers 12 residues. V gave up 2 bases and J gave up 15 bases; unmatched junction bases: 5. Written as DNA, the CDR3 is TGTGCCAGCAGTTTAGGGGACAGGGTCTGGTTCTTC. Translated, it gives CASSLGDRVWFF.

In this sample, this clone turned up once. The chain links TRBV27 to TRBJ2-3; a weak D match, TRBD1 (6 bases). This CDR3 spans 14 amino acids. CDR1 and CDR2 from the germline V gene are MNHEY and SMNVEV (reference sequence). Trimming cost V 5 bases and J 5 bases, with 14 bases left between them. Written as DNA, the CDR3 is TGTGCCAGCAGTCTGAAGGGGGATGGAGATACGCAGTATTTT. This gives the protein CASSLKGDGDTQYF.

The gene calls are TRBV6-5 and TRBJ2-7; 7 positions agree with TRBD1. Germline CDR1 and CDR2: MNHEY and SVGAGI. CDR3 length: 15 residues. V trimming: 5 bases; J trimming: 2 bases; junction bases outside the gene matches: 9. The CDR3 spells CASSTIQGIPYEQYF. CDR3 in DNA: TGTGCCAGCAGTACCATACAGGGGATCCCCTACGAGCAGTACTTC.

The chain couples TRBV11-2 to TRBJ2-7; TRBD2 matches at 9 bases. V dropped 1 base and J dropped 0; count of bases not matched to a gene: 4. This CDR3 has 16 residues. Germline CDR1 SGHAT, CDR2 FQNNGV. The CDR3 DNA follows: TGTGCCAGCAGCTTAGCGGTAGCGGGAGTCTCCTACGAGCAGTACTTC. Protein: CASSLAVAGVSYEQYF.

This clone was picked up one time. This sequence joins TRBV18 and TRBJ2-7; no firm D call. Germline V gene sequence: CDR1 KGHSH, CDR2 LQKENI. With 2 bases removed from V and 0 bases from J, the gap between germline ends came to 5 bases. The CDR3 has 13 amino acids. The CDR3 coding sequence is TGTGCCAGCTCACCAGGCTTCTCCTACGAGCAGTACTTC. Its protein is CASSPGFSYEQYF.

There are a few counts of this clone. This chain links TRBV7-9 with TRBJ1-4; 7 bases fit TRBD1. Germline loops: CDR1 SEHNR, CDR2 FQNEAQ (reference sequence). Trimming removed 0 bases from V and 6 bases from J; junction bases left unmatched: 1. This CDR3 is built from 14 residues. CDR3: CASSLADRDEKLFF. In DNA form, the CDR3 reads TGTGCCAGCAGCTTAGCCGACAGGGATGAAAAACTGTTTTTT.

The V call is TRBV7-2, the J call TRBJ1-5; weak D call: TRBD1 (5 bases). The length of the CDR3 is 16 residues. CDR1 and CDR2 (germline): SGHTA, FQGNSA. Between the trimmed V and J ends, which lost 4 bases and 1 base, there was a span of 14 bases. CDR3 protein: CASSCHPGGSNQPQHF. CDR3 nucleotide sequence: TGTGCCAGCAGCTGCCATCCGGGGGGGAGCAATCAGCCCCAGCATTTT.

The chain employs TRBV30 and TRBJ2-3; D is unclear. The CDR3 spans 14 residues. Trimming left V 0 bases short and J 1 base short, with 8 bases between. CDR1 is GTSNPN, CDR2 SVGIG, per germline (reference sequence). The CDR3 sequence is CAWSVVAGTDTQYF. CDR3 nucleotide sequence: TGTGCCTGGAGTGTGGTTGCGGGCACAGATACGCAGTATTTT.

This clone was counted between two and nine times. The CDR3 region has the DNA TGTGCCAGCAGTTCCGTCGTGGGAAACACCATATATTTT. Translation: CASSSVVGNTIYF. The chain employs TRBV6-5 and TRBJ1-3; D remains unclear. V was trimmed by 4 bases and J by 4 bases, leaving 8 bases between them. Germline V lookup: CDR1 MNHEY, CDR2 SVGAGI. This CDR3 has 13 residues.

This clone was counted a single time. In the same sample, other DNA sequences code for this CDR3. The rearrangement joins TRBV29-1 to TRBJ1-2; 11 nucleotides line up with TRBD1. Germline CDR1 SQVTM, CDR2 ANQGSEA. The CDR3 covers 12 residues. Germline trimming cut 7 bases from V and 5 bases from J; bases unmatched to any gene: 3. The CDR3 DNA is TGCAGCGGCCGGGACAGGGGGTATGGCTACACCTTC. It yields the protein CSGRDRGYGYTF.

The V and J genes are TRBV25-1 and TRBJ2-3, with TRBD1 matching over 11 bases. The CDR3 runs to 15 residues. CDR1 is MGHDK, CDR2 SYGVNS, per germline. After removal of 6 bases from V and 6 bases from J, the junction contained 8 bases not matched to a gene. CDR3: CASRARDRGSDTQYF. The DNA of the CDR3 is TGTGCCAGCAGGGCCCGGGACAGGGGGTCGGATACGCAGTATTTT.

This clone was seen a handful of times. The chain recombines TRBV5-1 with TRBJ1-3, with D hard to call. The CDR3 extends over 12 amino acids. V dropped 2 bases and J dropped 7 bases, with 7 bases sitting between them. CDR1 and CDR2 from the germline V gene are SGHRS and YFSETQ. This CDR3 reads CASSLSGNTIYF. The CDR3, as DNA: TGCGCCAGCAGCTTAAGCGGGAACACCATATATTTT.

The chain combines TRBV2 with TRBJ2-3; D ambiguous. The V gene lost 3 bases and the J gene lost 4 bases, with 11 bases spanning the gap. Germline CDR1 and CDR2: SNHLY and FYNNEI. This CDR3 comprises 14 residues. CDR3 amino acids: CASSEAGDADTQYF. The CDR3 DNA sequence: TGTGCCAGCAGTGAGGCCGGAGATGCAGATACGCAGTATTTT.

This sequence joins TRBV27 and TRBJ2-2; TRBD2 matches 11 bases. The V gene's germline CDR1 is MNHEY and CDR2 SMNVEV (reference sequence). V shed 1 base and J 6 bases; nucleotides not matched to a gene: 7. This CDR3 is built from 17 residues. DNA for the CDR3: TGTGCCAGCAGTTTATGTGATAGCGGGAGGGTCGCCGGGGAGCTGTTTTTT. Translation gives CASSLCDSGRVAGELFF.

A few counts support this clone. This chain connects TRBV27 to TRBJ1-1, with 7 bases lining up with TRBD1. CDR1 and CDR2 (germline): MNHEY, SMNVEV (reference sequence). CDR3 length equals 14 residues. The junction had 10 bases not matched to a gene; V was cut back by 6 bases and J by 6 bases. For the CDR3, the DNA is TGTGCCAGCAGATTTAAGACAGGGATCCCTGAAGCTTTCTTT. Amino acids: CASRFKTGIPEAFF.

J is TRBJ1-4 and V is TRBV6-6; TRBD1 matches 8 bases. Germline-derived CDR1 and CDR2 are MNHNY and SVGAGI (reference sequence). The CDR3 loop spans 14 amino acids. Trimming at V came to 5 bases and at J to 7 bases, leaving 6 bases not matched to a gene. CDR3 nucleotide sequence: TGTGCCAGCAGTGGACAGGGAACTGGTGAAAAACTGTTTTTT. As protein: CASSGQGTGEKLFF.

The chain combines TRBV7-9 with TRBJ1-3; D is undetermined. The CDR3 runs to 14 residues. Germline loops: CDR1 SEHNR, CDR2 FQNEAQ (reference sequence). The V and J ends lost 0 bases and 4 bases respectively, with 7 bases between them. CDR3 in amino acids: CASSLANGGNTIYF. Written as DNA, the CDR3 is TGTGCCAGCAGCTTAGCTAACGGGGGAAACACCATATATTTT. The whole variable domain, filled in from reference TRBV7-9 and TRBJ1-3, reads DTGVSQNPRHKITKRGQNVTFRCDPISEHNRLYWYRQTLGQGPEFLTYFQNEAQLEKSRLLSDRFSAERPKGSFSTLEIQRTEQGDSAMYLCASSLANGGNTIYFGEGSWLTVV.

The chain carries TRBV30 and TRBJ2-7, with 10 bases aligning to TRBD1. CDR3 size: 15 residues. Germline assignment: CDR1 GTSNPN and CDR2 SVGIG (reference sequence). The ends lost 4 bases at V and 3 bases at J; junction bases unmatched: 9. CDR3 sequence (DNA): TGTGCCTGGACCCTCCCCGGGGACAGGGGCTACGAGCAGTACTTC. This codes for CAWTLPGDRGYEQYF.

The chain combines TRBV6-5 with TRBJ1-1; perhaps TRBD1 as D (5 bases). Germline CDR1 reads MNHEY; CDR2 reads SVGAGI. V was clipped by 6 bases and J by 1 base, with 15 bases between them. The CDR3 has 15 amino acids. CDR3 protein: CASSHSGEENTEAFF. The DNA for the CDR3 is TGTGCCAGCAGCCACTCGGGGGAGGAGAACACTGAAGCTTTCTTT.

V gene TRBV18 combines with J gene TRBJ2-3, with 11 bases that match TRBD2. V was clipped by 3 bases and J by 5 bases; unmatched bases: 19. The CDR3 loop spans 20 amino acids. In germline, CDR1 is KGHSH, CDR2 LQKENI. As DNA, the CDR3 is TGTGCCAGCTCACCCCCCGACGGGACTAGCGGAGAGGGGACCAAAGATACGCAGTATTTT. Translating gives CASSPPDGTSGEGTKDTQYF.

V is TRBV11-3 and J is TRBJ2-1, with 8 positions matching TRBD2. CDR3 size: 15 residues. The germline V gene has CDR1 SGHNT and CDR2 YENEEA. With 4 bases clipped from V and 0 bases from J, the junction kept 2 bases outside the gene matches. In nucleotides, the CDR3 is TGTGCCAGCAGCTGTAGCGGGACCTCCTACAATGAGCAGTTCTTC. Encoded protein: CASSCSGTSYNEQFF.

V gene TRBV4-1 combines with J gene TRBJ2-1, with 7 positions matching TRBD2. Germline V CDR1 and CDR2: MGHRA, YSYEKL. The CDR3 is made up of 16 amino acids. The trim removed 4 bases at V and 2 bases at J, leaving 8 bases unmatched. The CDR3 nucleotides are TGCGCCAGCAGCCGCCCACTAGCGACCCCCTACAATGAGCAGTTCTTC. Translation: CASSRPLATPYNEQFF.

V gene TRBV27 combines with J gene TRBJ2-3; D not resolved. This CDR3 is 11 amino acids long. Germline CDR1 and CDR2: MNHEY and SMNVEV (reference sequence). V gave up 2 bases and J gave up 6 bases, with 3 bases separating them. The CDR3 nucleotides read TGTGCCAGCAGTTTACGGGATACGCAGTATTTT. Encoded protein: CASSLRDTQYF.